These 31 T cell receptor beta chains came from one sample sequenced in a study of Ad26.COV2.S vaccination and SARS-CoV-2 variants (dated by TCRdb to the early 2020s). The treatment or condition label of this sample denotes: about 20 received Ad26.COV2.S at low or high dose, single or two shots; about five received placebo; per-sample allocation not given. Repertoires of vaccine and placebo recipients were sequenced from samples collected on day 63 after the first injection. Library preparation was by the immunoSEQ multiplex PCR assay. This immuneACCESS table, as held by TCRdb, lists in-frame sequences with V and J called but not all clones. Of the missing ones, under half trace to an unresolved V gene in checked studies; the others have no known cause. This sample is represented by around 340,000 clones; 80% to 90% of them were singletons. The ten largest clones take up roughly 5% of the sample.

Source: peripheral blood, taken in a trial of Ad26.COV2.S vaccine versus placebo. Receptors were obtained from a person aged 18-60 years who received the Ad26.COV2.S COVID-19 vaccine or a placebo.

The V gene is TRBV7-3, the J gene TRBJ2-3, with 8 bases aligning to TRBD1. This CDR3 is 14 amino acids long. The J segment lost 5 bases and the V segment lost 5 bases, leaving 6 bases of the junction unmatched. Germline V lookup: CDR1 SGHTA, CDR2 FQGTGA. CDR3 nucleotide sequence: TGTGCCAGCAGCACCGGACAGGGAGGAGATACGCAGTATTTT. Its protein is CASSTGQGGDTQYF.

The J gene is TRBJ2-3, the V gene TRBV5-6; 8 nucleotides align to TRBD2. Trimming cost V 1 base and J 6 bases; bases outside gene matches: 10. From germline, CDR1 is SGHDT and CDR2 YYEEEE. The CDR3 extends over 16 amino acids. CDR3 nucleotides: TGTGCCAGCAGCTTGCGCCTTAGCGGGGTGTTGGATACGCAGTATTTT. It specifies CASSLRLSGVLDTQYF.

The chain couples TRBV7-8 to TRBJ2-1; D call uncertain. Deletions cut 3 bases from V and 6 bases from J, with 9 bases between. This CDR3 is built from 13 residues. Per the germline V gene, CDR1 is SGHVS and CDR2 is FQNEAQ. CDR3 region: CASSFDSSNEQFF. The DNA for the CDR3 is TGTGCCAGCAGCTTTGACTCCAGCAATGAGCAGTTCTTC.

V is TRBV6-1 and J is TRBJ1-1, with TRBD1 as a possible D gene (6 bases). This CDR3 spans 17 amino acids. The germline V and J ends were trimmed by 0 bases and 3 bases, with 17 bases remaining between them. The germline V gene encodes CDR1 MNHNS and CDR2 SASEGT. CDR3 residues: CASSEARFSAGDTEAFF. The CDR3 coding sequence is TGTGCCAGCAGTGAAGCGAGGTTTTCCGCAGGGGACACTGAAGCTTTCTTT.

The chain has TRBV5-4 and TRBJ2-5, with TRBD1 matching over 8 bases. CDR1 and CDR2 (germline): SGHNT, YYREEE (reference sequence). The V gene end was trimmed by 6 bases and the J gene end by 5 bases; junction bases not matched to a gene: 12. The CDR3 totals 15 residues. In nucleotides, the CDR3 is TGTGCCAGCACACCCGCAGGGGGCGCGAGGGAGACCCAGTACTTC. It is translated as CASTPAGGARETQYF.

This clone was recorded a few times. The chain links TRBV7-9 to TRBJ2-7; tentatively, D is TRBD2 (6 bases). Germline CDR1 SEHNR, CDR2 FQNEAQ (reference sequence). V was pared by 4 bases and J by 4 bases, with 17 bases between. CDR3 size: 15 residues. This chain's CDR3 is CASSSRGADTYEQYF. The CDR3 DNA sequence: TGTGCCAGCAGCTCCCGCGGGGCTGACACTTACGAGCAGTACTTC.

The chain is built from TRBV3-1 (or the pseudogene TRBV3-2) and TRBJ2-6; 9 positions match TRBD1. The V gene's germline CDR1 is LGHDT and CDR2 YNNKEL (reference sequence). The CDR3 is 17 amino acids. The ends lost 1 base at V and 2 bases at J; junction bases unmatched: 3. This CDR3 is CASSQGTGVTGANVLTF. The CDR3 nucleotides read TGTGCCAGCAGCCAAGGGACAGGGGTCACTGGGGCCAACGTCCTGACTTTC.

This chain joins TRBV6-1 and TRBJ1-6, with TRBD1 matching over 9 bases. Trimming cost V 4 bases and J 5 bases; bases outside gene matches: 6. Germline V CDR1 and CDR2: MNHNS, SASEGT. The CDR3 spans 16 residues. CDR3 sequence (DNA): TGTGCCAGCAGTGGGCCGGGACAGGGAAATAATTCACCCCTCCACTTT. Residues: CASSGPGQGNNSPLHF.

The count of this clone is one. V usage is TRBV9 and J usage is TRBJ2-1, with TRBD2 matching 8 bases. This CDR3 comprises 15 residues. Per the germline V gene, CDR1 is SGDLS and CDR2 is YYNGEE. With V trimmed by 3 bases and J by 5 bases, 7 bases remained unmatched. The CDR3 DNA follows: TGTGCCAGCAGCGCCAATAGCGGGAACAACAATGAGCAGTTCTTC. The encoded protein is CASSANSGNNNEQFF.

This sequence joins TRBV5-1 and TRBJ2-1; D is undetermined. The CDR3 consists of 19 residues. Germline CDR1 is SGHRS and CDR2 is YFSETQ. V was shortened by 0 bases and J by 0 bases, with 19 bases between the two germline ends. CDR3 coding DNA: TGCGCCAGCAGCTTGGAAGGGCAATCTACCATCCCCTCCTACAATGAGCAGTTCTTC. Translation gives CASSLEGQSTIPSYNEQFF.

The chain's CDR3 is CASKEIAGSTEAFF. DNA for the CDR3: TGTGCCAGTAAGGAAATAGCAGGGAGTACTGAAGCTTTCTTT. This sequence joins TRBV19 and TRBJ1-1; TRBD1 is a possible D gene (5 bases). The CDR3 has 14 amino acids. Germline V gene sequence: CDR1 LNHDA, CDR2 SQIVND (reference sequence). Trimming removed 7 bases from V and 5 bases from J, with 17 bases in between.

The rearrangement joins TRBV28 to TRBJ1-1; 9 bases match TRBD1. Looked up from germline, CDR1 is MDHEN and CDR2 is SYDVKM. This CDR3 has 14 residues. Trimming removed 6 bases from V and 2 bases from J; junction bases left unmatched: 4. In nucleotides, the CDR3 is TGTGCCAGCAGCCGGGGACAGGGAAACACTGAAGCTTTCTTT. Translating gives CASSRGQGNTEAFF.

As concerns this clone: This CDR3 is also generated by other DNA sequences in the sample. The chain joins TRBV27 to TRBJ1-1; no reliable D call. The CDR3 length is 14 residues. Per the germline V gene, CDR1 is MNHEY and CDR2 is SMNVEV (reference sequence). V lost 3 bases to trimming and J lost 1 base, with 9 bases between them. The DNA of the CDR3 is TGTGCCAGCAGTTTTGGGGAGGGGAACACTGAAGCTTTCTTT. Its protein product is CASSFGEGNTEAFF.

The chain employs TRBV18 and TRBJ1-5; D not certain. Trimming shortened V by 3 bases and J by 6 bases, and 12 bases separated the two germline ends. The germline CDR1 and CDR2 sequences are KGHSH and LQKENI. There are 14 residues in the CDR3. CDR3 sequence: CASSPLGVPQPQHF. The CDR3 DNA is TGTGCCAGCTCACCCCTTGGGGTTCCTCAGCCCCAGCATTTT.

This sequence joins TRBV30 and TRBJ2-5; TRBD1 matches at 7 bases. The V segment lost 2 bases and the J segment 4 bases; nucleotides outside the gene matches: 1. This CDR3 region has 12 residues. In germline, CDR1 is GTSNPN, CDR2 SVGIG (reference sequence). CDR3 region: CAWSTGVETQYF. CDR3 DNA sequence: TGTGCCTGGAGTACAGGGGTAGAGACCCAGTACTTC.

This chain connects TRBV30 to TRBJ2-7; TRBD2 agrees at 9 bases. The V and J ends lost 0 bases and 2 bases, in that order; junction bases with no gene match: 2. The germline gives CDR1 GTSNPN, CDR2 SVGIG (reference sequence). The CDR3 sequence is 14 residues long. The CDR3 nucleotides read TGTGCCTGGAGTGTTAGCGGGAGCGCCTACGAGCAGTACTTC. This encodes CAWSVSGSAYEQYF.

V gene TRBV3-1 (or the pseudogene TRBV3-2) combines with J gene TRBJ1-6; possibly TRBD1 for D (5 bases). This CDR3 has 17 residues. The germline V and J ends were trimmed by 7 bases and 7 bases, with 23 bases remaining between them. The germline CDR1 and CDR2 sequences are LGHDT and YNNKEL (reference sequence). The CDR3 DNA reads TGTGCCAGCACTCTAGGGGTCGGGACGGAGAACAATTCACCCCTCCACTTT. Amino acid sequence: CASTLGVGTENNSPLHF.

The chain carries TRBV6-5 and TRBJ1-3, with D uncertain. The CDR3 consists of 14 residues. Trimming left V 4 bases short and J 0 bases short, with 7 bases between. Germline assignment: CDR1 MNHEY and CDR2 SVGAGI. The CDR3 DNA sequence: TGTGCCAGCAGTTCGACGGTCTCTGGAAACACCATATATTTT. It encodes CASSSTVSGNTIYF.

The V and J genes are TRBV4-2 and TRBJ2-3, with 11 bases aligning to TRBD2. V was pared by 3 bases and J by 1 base, with 9 bases of the junction left unmatched. Germline lookup yields CDR1 LGHNA and CDR2 YNFKEQ. This CDR3 is 18 amino acids long. CDR3 coding DNA: TGTGCCAGCAGCCACACTGACTATAGCGGGGGGGGCACAGATACGCAGTATTTT. Amino acids: CASSHTDYSGGGTDTQYF.

The chain has TRBV9 and TRBJ1-2; D unresolved. Trimming took 3 bases from V and 3 from J, leaving 6 bases between them. Germline CDR1 is SGDLS and CDR2 is YYNGEE. The CDR3 runs to 12 residues. The CDR3 protein is CASSGAHYGYTF. CDR3 nucleotides: TGTGCCAGCAGCGGGGCCCACTATGGCTACACCTTC.

The J gene is TRBJ2-7, the V gene TRBV5-4; weak D call: TRBD2 (6 bases). This CDR3 has 14 amino acids. The V end lost 4 bases, the J end lost 5 bases, and 16 bases lay between the germline ends. The V gene's germline CDR1 is SGHNT and CDR2 YYREEE (reference sequence). The CDR3 here is CASSPSRGYDEQYF. CDR3 DNA: TGTGCCAGCAGCCCCTCACGGGGGTACGACGAGCAGTACTTC.

In its sample, this clone was seen a few times. This chain links TRBV9 with TRBJ2-7, with no clear D. The V end was cut by 0 bases, the J end by 2 bases, with 9 bases between. This CDR3 has 14 amino acids. Germline loops: CDR1 SGDLS, CDR2 YYNGEE. CDR3 protein: CASSVGDEPYEQYF. For the CDR3, the DNA is TGTGCCAGCAGCGTAGGCGATGAACCCTACGAGCAGTACTTC.

The V gene is TRBV11-2, the J gene TRBJ1-1; D is perhaps TRBD1 (6 bases). Germline CDR1 SGHAT, CDR2 FQNNGV. The V end lost 4 bases, the J end lost 7 bases, and 19 bases lay between the germline ends. CDR3 size: 15 residues. The CDR3 DNA follows: TGTGCCAGCAGCTCTGTCAACAGGGCGCCCCTTGAAGCTTTCTTT. Its translation: CASSSVNRAPLEAFF. The full variable domain, in which reference TRBV11-2 and TRBJ1-1 provide the parts outside the CDR3, is EAGVAQSPRYKIIEKRQSVAFWCNPISGHATLYWYQQILGQGPKLLIQFQNNGVVDDSQLPKDRFSAERLKGVDSTLKIQPAKLEDSAVYLCASSSVNRAPLEAFFGQGTRLTVV.

This chain joins TRBV2 and TRBJ2-2; 7 positions agree with TRBD2. The CDR3 spans 15 residues. CDR1 and CDR2 (germline): SNHLY, FYNNEI. The V and J ends lost 7 bases and 0 bases, in that order; junction bases with no gene match: 5. The CDR3 DNA follows: TGTGCCAGCAAGCGGGACGGAACGAACACCGGGGAGCTGTTTTTT. Its translation is CASKRDGTNTGELFF.

The chain employs TRBV12-3 or TRBV12-4 and TRBJ2-1, with D possibly matching TRBD1 (5 bases). Trimming took 3 bases from V and 6 from J, leaving 9 bases between them. The CDR3 is 13 amino acids. This CDR3 reads CASSFGATNEQFF. CDR3 nucleotides: TGTGCCAGCAGTTTTGGGGCGACCAATGAGCAGTTCTTC.

The chain is built from TRBV30 and TRBJ1-5; 9 bases fit TRBD1. CDR1 is GTSNPN and CDR2 is SVGIG in the germline V gene (reference sequence). V lost 5 bases, J lost 0 bases, and 5 bases stayed unmatched. This CDR3 comprises 15 residues. The CDR3 DNA sequence: TGTGCCTGGGGGATGACAGGGGGTAGCAATCAGCCCCAGCATTTT. Amino acids: CAWGMTGGSNQPQHF.

The V call is TRBV9, the J call TRBJ2-3; 10 bases map to TRBD2. Per the germline V gene, CDR1 is SGDLS and CDR2 is YYNGEE. The CDR3 has 16 amino acids. Trimming took 0 bases from V and 2 from J; bases not matched to a gene: 3. This CDR3 reads CASSVEGLANTDTQYF. Here the CDR3 DNA reads TGTGCCAGCAGCGTAGAGGGACTAGCGAACACAGATACGCAGTATTTT.

This rearrangement joins TRBV9 to TRBJ2-6, with D perhaps matching TRBD1 (5 bases). V shed 3 bases and J shed 1 base, with 8 bases lying between them. Germline V gene sequence: CDR1 SGDLS, CDR2 YYNGEE. This CDR3 is built from 15 residues. CDR3 loop: CASSGSGSGANVLTF. The CDR3 nucleotides are TGTGCCAGCAGCGGATCAGGGTCTGGGGCCAACGTCCTGACTTTC.

This chain links TRBV2 with TRBJ1-4; D gene unclear. This CDR3 has 15 residues. V was clipped by 6 bases and J by 7 bases, with 18 bases between them. Per germline, CDR1 SNHLY and CDR2 FYNNEI. The DNA of the CDR3 is TGTGCCAGCAGGTACTCCCGGGCAGGTACTGAAAAACTGTTTTTT. Translation gives CASRYSRAGTEKLFF.

This clone is a singleton in its sample. The chain joins TRBV7-3 to TRBJ2-6; 12 bases fit TRBD1. The CDR3 runs to 17 residues. Germline CDR1 is SGHTA and CDR2 is FQGTGA. The V and J ends lost 1 base and 2 bases, in that order; junction bases with no gene match: 0. CDR3 in amino acids: CASSLRDRGPGANVLTF. The CDR3 region has the DNA TGTGCCAGCAGCTTAAGGGACAGGGGGCCTGGGGCCAACGTCCTGACTTTC.

V is TRBV5-4 and J is TRBJ1-2, with TRBD1 matching over 8 bases. This CDR3 is built from 14 residues. Germline V lookup: CDR1 SGHNT, CDR2 YYREEE (reference sequence). The ends lost 0 bases at V and 3 bases at J; junction bases unmatched: 1. As DNA, the CDR3 is TGTGCCAGCAGCTTGGACAGGGGGGACTATGGCTACACCTTC. Translating gives CASSLDRGDYGYTF.